The 7 T cell receptor beta chains below come from one sample, sequenced in a study of regulatory T cells in long-lasting Graves disease. TCR beta libraries were built with iRepertoire HTBI primers and Arm-PCR of CDR3 regions. TCRdb called the multiplex PCR reads again in MiXCR, with one record for every CDR3 protein. The sample consists of hundreds of thousands of distinct CDR3 sequences, about 18% of them appearing once. As for time point: newly diagnosed GD, antithyroid drugs for less than 3 months. There was RNA extracted from PBMCs, and the TCR library was made from it. The sequences come from peripheral blood mononuclear cells (PBMCs), collected at new diagnosis, from a patient treated with antithyroid drugs. The receptors come from a female donor with Graves disease.

Details on this clonotype: Only one base separates this from a far larger clonotype, so it likely reflects a read error. V and J are TRBV28 and TRBJ2-7; TRBD1 might be the D (7 bases). The V gene's germline CDR1 is MDHEN and CDR2 SYDVKM. The CDR3 contains 15 residues. Trimming removed 8 bases from V and 7 bases from J, with 24 bases in between. DNA of the CDR3: TGTGCCAGCGGTTCACCGGCAGGGGGGTACAATGAGCAGTACTTC. Its protein product is CASGSPAGGYNEQYF.

In this sample, this clonotype turned up many times. This chain uses TRBV5-6 with TRBJ1-2, with 8 positions matching TRBD1. The V and J ends lost 2 bases and 8 bases, in that order; junction bases with no gene match: 5. This CDR3 has 13 amino acids. Germline V lookup: CDR1 SGHDT, CDR2 YYEEEE. The CDR3 protein is CASSFGRGLGYTF. The CDR3 DNA sequence: TGTGCCAGCAGCTTCGGCAGGGGGCTGGGCTACACCTTC.

With respect to this clonotype: A much larger clone differs from this one at a single base, so this may be a read error. This rearrangement joins TRBV30 to TRBJ2-7, with D unclear. The CDR3 consists of 11 residues. CDR1 GTSNPN and CDR2 SVGIG come from the germline V gene (reference sequence). The CDR3 DNA reads as TGTGCCCGGAGTAGGGCCTACGAGCAGTACTTC. Translating it yields CARSRAYEQYF.

This clonotype has at least ten counts. The chain combines TRBV28 with TRBJ2-7; 7 bases are a match to TRBD1. In germline, CDR1 is MDHEN, CDR2 SYDVKM. The CDR3 is 13 amino acids. V trimming: 5 bases; J trimming: 7 bases; junction bases outside the gene matches: 8. DNA of the CDR3: TGTGCCAGCAGTCGGACAGGACTGCGGGAGCAGTACTTC. It is translated as CASSRTGLREQYF.

V gene TRBV6-5 combines with J gene TRBJ1-2, with TRBD1 identical over 7 bases. Germline V gene lookup returns CDR1 MNHEY and CDR2 SVGAGI. The CDR3 has 15 amino acids. V dropped 1 base and J dropped 4; count of bases not matched to a gene: 6. The CDR3 DNA sequence: TGTGCCAGCAGTTACTTGGGACAGCGGACCTATGGCTACACCTTC. It is translated as CASSYLGQRTYGYTF.

This clonotype was seen once. The genes are TRBV4-1 and TRBJ2-2; no reliable D call. Germline V gene lookup returns CDR1 MGHRA and CDR2 YSYEKL. The CDR3 runs to 13 residues. Trimming stripped 10 bases from V and 2 bases from J, with 11 bases between. The chain's CDR3 is CATQDSNTGELFF. DNA for the CDR3: TGCGCCACTCAAGATTCCAACACCGGGGAGCTGTTTTTT.

The sample holds one count of this clonotype. V usage is TRBV19 and J usage is TRBJ2-2; 8 bases line up with TRBD1. The CDR3 totals 15 residues. V dropped 4 bases and J dropped 5; count of bases not matched to a gene: 6. The germline V gene encodes CDR1 LNHDA and CDR2 SQIVND (reference sequence). Written as DNA, the CDR3 is TGTGCCAGTAGTACCCGACAGGGGCGGACCGGGGAGCTGTTTTTT. Residues: CASSTRQGRTGELFF.